What follows are 7 T cell receptor beta chains derived from one specimen sequenced in a study of beta chain features in type 1 diabetes. TCRB transcripts that were expressed got sequenced, as all of the isolated RNA had been reverse transcribed. Here immunoSEQ multiplex PCR was the method, and the copy in TCRdb shows in-frame clones only, minus some. The table shows 350,000 or so clones, with less than 20% occurring only once. Sequenced sample: naive CD4+ T cells from blood. These receptors were collected from a young woman in good health.

The J gene is TRBJ2-7, the V gene TRBV6-1, with D maybe TRBD1 (7 bases). This CDR3 has 14 residues. V gave up 3 bases and J gave up 6 bases, with 15 bases separating them. Germline CDR1 and CDR2: MNHNS and SASEGT. The DNA for the CDR3 is TGTGCCAGCAGTGAGAGGGGGCGCGGGGTCGAGCAGTACTTC. Its translation: CASSERGRGVEQYF.

The V gene is TRBV11-3, the J gene TRBJ2-2; D uncertain. The CDR3 sequence is 15 residues long. Looked up from germline, CDR1 is SGHNT and CDR2 is YENEEA. Trimming shortened V by 5 bases and J by 0 bases, and 10 bases separated the two germline ends. The CDR3 DNA is TGTGCCAGCAGCCCCATTTACTCGAACACCGGGGAGCTGTTTTTT. As protein: CASSPIYSNTGELFF.

This chain joins TRBV29-1 and TRBJ2-5; no clear D gene. CDR3 length equals 10 residues. The germline V gene has CDR1 SQVTM and CDR2 ANQGSEA. V was shortened by 4 bases and J by 5 bases, with 5 bases between the two germline ends. The DNA for the CDR3 is TGCAGCGTTGGCAGGGAGACCCAGTACTTC. Protein: CSVGRETQYF.

This clone showed up just once. The V and J genes are TRBV6-6 and TRBJ1-1; D is uncertain. V gave up 7 bases and J gave up 1 base, with 13 bases separating them. CDR3 length equals 14 residues. Germline CDR1 and CDR2: MNHNY and SVGAGI (reference sequence). The CDR3 nucleotides read TGTGCCAGCATTCCTGGGCAGGCGAACACTGAAGCTTTCTTT. Translated: CASIPGQANTEAFF.

In its sample, this clone was seen a few times. V usage is TRBV7-2 and J usage is TRBJ2-3; possibly TRBD2 for D (6 bases). V gave up 4 bases and J gave up 5 bases, with 16 bases separating them. Per the germline V gene, CDR1 is SGHTA and CDR2 is FQGNSA. The CDR3 is 15 amino acids. The CDR3 region has the DNA TGTGCCAGCAGCTCTGCGGGGCAACGAGGAGATACGCAGTATTTT. This sequence encodes CASSSAGQRGDTQYF.

This clone appeared a few times. The chain couples TRBV4-2 to TRBJ2-3, with a weak D call TRBD2 (6 bases). CDR1 LGHNA and CDR2 YNFKEQ come from the germline V gene. V was pared by 3 bases and J by 6 bases, with 19 bases between. The CDR3 is 16 residues long. The CDR3 protein is CASSQGRGLQRDTQYF. The CDR3 nucleotides are TGTGCCAGCAGCCAGGGGCGGGGACTTCAGCGGGATACGCAGTATTTT.

This clone has more than one count but fewer than ten. The chain joins TRBV4-1 to TRBJ1-2, with D possibly TRBD1 on 5 matching bases. Germline values: CDR1 MGHRA, CDR2 YSYEKL. The length of the CDR3 is 15 residues. Trimming removed 0 bases from V and 4 bases from J, with 12 bases in between. CDR3: CASSQDLQGGYGYTF. In nucleotides, the CDR3 is TGCGCCAGCAGCCAAGATCTCCAGGGAGGCTATGGCTACACCTTC.